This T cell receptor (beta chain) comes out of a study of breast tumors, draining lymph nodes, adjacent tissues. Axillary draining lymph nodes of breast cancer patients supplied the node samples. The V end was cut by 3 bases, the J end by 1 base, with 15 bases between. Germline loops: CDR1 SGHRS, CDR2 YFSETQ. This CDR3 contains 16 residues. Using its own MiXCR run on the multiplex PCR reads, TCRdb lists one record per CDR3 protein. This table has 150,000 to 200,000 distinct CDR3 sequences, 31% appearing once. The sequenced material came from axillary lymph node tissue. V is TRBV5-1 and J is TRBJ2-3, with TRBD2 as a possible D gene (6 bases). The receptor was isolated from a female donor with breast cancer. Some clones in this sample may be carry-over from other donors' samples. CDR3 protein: CASSSDPSVGTDTQYF. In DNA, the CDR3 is TGCGCCAGCAGCTCGGATCCTAGCGTGGGCACAGATACGCAGTATTTT.